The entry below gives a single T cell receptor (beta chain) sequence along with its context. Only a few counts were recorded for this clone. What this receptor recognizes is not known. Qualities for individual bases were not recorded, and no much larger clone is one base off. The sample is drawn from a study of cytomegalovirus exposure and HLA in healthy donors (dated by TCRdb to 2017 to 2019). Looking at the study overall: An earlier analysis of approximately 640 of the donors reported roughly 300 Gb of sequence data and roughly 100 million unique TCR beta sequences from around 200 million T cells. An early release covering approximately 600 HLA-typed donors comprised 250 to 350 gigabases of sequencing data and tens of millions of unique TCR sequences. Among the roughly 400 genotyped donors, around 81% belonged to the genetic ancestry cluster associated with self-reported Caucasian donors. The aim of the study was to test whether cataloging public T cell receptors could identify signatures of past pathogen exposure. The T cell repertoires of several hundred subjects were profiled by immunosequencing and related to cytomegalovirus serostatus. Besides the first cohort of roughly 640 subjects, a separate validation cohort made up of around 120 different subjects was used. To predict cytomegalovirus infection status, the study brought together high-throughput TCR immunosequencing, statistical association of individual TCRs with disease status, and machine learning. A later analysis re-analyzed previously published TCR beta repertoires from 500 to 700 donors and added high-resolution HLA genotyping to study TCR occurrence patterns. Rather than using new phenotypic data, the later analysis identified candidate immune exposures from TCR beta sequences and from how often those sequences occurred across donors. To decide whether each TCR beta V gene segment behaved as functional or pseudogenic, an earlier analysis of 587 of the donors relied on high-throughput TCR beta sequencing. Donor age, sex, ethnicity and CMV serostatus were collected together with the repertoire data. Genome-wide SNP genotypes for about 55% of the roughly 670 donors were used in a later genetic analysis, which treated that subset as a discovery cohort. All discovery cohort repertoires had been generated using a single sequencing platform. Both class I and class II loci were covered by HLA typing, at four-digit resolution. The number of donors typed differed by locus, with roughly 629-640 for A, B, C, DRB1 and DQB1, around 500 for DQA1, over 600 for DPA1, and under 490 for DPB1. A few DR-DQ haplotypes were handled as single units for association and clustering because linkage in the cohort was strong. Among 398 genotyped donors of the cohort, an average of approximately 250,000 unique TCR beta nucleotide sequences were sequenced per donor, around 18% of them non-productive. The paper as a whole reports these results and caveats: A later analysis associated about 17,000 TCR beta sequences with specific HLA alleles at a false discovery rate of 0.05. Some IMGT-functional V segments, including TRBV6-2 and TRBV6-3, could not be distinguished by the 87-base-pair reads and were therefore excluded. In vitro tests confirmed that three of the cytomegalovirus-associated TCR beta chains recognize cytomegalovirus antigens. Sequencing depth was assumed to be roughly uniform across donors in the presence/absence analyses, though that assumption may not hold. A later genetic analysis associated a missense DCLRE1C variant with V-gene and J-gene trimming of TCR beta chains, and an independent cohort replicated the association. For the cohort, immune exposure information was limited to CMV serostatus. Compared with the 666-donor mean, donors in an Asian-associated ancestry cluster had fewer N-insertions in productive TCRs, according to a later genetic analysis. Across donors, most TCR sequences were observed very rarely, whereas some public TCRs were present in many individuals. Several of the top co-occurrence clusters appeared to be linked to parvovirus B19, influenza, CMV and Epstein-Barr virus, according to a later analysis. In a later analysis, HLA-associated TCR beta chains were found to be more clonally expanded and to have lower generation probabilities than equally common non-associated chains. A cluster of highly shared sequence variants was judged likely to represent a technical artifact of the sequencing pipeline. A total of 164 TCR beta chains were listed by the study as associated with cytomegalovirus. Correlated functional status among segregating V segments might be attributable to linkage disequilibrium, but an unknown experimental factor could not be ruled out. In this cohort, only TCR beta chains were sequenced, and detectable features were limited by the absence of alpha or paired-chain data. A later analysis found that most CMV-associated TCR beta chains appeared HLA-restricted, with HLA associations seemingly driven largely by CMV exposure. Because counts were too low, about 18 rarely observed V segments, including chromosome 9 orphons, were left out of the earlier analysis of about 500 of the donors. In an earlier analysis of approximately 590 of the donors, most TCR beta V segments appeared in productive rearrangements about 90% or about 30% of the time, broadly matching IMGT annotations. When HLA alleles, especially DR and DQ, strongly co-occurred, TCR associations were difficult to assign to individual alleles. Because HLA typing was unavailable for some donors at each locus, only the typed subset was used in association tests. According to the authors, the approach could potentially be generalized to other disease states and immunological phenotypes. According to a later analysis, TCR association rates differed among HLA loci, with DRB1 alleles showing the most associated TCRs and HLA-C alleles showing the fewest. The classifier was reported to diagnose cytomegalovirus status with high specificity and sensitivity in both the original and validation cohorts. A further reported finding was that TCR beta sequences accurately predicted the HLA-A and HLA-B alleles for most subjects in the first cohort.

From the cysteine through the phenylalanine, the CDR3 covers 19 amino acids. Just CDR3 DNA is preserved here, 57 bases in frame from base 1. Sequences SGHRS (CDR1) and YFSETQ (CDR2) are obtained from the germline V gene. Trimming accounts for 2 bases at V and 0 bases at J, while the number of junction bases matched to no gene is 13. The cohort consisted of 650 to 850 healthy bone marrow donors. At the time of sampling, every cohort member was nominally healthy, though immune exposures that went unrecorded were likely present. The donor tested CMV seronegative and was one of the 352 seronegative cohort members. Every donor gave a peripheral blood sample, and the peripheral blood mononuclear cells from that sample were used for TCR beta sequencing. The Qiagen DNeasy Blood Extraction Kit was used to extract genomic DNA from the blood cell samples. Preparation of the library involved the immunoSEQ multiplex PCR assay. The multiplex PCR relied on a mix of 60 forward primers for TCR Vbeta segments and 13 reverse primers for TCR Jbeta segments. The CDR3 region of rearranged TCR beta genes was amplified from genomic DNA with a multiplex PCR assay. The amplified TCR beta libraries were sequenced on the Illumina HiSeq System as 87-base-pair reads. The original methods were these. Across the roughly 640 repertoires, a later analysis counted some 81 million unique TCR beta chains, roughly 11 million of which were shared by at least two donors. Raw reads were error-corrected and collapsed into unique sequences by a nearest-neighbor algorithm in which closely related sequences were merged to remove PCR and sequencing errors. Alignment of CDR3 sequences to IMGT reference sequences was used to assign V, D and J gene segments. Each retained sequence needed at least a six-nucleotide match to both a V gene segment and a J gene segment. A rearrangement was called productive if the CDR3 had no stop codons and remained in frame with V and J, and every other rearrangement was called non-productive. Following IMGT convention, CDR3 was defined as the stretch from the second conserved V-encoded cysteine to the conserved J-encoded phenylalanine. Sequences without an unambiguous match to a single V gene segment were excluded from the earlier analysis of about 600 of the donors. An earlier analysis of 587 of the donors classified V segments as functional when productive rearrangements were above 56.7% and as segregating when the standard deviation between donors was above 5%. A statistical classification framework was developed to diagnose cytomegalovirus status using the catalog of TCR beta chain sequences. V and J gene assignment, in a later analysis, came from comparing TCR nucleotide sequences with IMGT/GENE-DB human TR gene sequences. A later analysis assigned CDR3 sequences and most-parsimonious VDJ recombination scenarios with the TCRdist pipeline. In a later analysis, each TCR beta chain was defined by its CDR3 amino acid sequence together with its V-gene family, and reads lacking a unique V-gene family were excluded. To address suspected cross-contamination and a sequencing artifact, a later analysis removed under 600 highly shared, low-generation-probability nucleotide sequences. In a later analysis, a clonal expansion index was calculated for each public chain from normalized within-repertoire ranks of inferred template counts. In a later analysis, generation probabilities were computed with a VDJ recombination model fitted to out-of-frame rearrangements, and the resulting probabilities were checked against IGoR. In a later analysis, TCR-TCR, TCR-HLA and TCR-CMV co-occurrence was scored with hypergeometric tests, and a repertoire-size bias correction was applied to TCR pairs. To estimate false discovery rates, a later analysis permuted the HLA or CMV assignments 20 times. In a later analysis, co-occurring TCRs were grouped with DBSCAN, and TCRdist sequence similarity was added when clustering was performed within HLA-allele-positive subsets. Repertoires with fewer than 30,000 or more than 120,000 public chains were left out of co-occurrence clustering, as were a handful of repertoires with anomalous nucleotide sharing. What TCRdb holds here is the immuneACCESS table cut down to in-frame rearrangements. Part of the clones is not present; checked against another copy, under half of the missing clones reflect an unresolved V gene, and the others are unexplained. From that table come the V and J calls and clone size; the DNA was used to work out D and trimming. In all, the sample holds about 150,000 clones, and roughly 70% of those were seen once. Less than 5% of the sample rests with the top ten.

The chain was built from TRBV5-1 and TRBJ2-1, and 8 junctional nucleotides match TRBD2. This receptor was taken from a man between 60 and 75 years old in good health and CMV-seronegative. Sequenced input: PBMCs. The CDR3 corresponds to CASSFSGISHLSSYNEQFF. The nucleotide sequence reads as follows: TGCGCCAGCAGCTTTAGCGGGATATCCCACCTTAGCTCCTACAATGAGCAGTTCTTC.